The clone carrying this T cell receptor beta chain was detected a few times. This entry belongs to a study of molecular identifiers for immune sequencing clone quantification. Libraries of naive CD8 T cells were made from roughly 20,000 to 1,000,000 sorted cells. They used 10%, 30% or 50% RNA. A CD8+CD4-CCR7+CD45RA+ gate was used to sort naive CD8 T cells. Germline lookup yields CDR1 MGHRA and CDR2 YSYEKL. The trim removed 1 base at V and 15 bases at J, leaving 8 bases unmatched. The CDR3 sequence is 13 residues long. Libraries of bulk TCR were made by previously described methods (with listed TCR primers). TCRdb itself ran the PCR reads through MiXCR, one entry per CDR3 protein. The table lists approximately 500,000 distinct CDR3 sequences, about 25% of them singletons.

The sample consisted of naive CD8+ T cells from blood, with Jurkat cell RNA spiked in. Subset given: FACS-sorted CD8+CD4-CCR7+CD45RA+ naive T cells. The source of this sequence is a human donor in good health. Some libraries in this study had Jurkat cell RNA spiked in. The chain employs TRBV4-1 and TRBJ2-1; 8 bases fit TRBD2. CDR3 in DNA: TGCGCCAGCAGCCAAGGGGTCGGGGGGGCCCTGTTCTTC. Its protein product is CASSQGVGGALFF.